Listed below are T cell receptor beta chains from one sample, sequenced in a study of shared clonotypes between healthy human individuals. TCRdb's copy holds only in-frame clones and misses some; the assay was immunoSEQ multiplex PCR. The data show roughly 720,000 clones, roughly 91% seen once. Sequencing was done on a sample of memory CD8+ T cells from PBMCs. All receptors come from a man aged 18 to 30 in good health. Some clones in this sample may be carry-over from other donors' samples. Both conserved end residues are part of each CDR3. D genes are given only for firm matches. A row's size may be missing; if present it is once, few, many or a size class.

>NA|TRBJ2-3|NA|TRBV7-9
TGTGCCAGCAGCCCTGGACTTAGTATTAGCACAGATACGCAGTATTTT
CASSPGLSISTDTQYF
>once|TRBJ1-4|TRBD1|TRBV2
TGTGCCAGCATTATCCGCGGGACAGCAACTAATGAAAAACTGTTTTTT
CASIIRGTATNEKLFF
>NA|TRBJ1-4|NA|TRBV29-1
TGCAGCGGTTTGACAGGAAGAGCTTCAAAACTGTTTTTT
CSGLTGRASKLFF
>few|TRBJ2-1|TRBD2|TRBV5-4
TGTGCCAGCATCGGGGCTAGCGGGAGTAACTATGAGCAGTTCTTC
CASIGASGSNYEQFF
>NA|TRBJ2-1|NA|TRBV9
TGTGCCAGCAGCGTAGCGAGGGGGGTGCATGAGCAGTTCTTC
CASSVARGVHEQFF
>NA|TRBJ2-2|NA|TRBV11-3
TGTGCCAGCACCTCCAGGGGCCACACCGGGGAGCTGTTTTTT
CASTSRGHTGELFF
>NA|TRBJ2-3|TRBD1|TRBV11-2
TGTGCCAGCAGCTTAGAAGTAAGGACAGGCAGTAGCACAGATACGCAGTATTTT
CASSLEVRTGSSTDTQYF
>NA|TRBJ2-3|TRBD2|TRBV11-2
TGTGCCAGCAGCTTATACCGACTAGCGGGAGAAGATACGCAGTATTTT
CASSLYRLAGEDTQYF
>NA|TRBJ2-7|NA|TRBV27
TGTGCCAGCAGTCCTAGCTCCTACGAGCAGTACTTC
CASSPSSYEQYF
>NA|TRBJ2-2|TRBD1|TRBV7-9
TGTGCCAGCAGCTTATCCCGACAGGGCCGTGGCACCGGGGAGCTGTTTTTT
CASSLSRQGRGTGELFF
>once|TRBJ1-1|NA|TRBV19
TGTGCCAGTAGTAACCTACGGACCGGGAACACTGAAGCTTTCTTT
CASSNLRTGNTEAFF
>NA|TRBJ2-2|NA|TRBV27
TGTGCCAGCAGTTTAATGAGGAACACCGGGGAGCTGTTTTTT
CASSLMRNTGELFF
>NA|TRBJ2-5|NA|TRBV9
TGTGCCAGCAGCCCCCGGGGCATAACACGAGAGACCCAGTACTTC
CASSPRGITRETQYF
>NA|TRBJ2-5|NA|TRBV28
TGTGCCAGCAGTTTAGATGGCGATAGATCCCAGTACTTC
CASSLDGDRSQYF
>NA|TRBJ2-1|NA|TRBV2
TGTGCCAGCGGGCAAGACAATGAGCAGTTCTTC
CASGQDNEQFF
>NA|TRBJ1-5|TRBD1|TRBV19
TGTGCCAGTAGCCTATGGGGACAGGGACATCAGCCCCAGCATTTT
CASSLWGQGHQPQHF
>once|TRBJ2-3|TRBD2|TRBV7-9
TGTGCCAGCACCCCGAGCGGGGTTAGCACAGATACGCAGTATTTT
CASTPSGVSTDTQYF
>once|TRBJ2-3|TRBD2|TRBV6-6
TGTGCCAGCAGTTACTCGGGGGGGGATCTTTCAGATACGCAGTATTTT
CASSYSGGDLSDTQYF
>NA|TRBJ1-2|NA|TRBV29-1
TGCAGCGCGAGGGGCTCTCATGGCTACACCTTC
CSARGSHGYTF
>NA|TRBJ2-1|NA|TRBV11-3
TGTGCCAGCAGCTTAGTGGCGTGGCGTGAGCAGTTCTTC
CASSLVAWREQFF
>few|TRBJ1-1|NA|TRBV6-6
TGTGCCAGCAGTTACTCGGGAACCGGAGCTTTCTTT
CASSYSGTGAFF
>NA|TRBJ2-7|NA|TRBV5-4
TGTGCCAGCAGCTTGACCGGGTCCTACGAGCAGTACTTC
CASSLTGSYEQYF
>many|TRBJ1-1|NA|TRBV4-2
TGTGCCAGCAGCCTTGGACGGGTGAACACTGAAGCTTTCTTT
CASSLGRVNTEAFF
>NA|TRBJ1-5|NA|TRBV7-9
TGTGCCAGCTCGCCCCAGTCTATTAGCAATCAGCCCCAGCATTTT
CASSPQSISNQPQHF
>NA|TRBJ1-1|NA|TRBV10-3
TGTGCCATCATGACCGAGTGGGACTCTGAAGCTTTCTTT
CAIMTEWDSEAFF
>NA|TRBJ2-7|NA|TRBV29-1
TGCAGCGTTGATGGGGGGACGACCTACGAGCAGTACTTC
CSVDGGTTYEQYF
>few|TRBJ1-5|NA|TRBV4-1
TGCGCCAGCAGCCTATTTCCAGGTCAGCCCCAGCATTTT
CASSLFPGQPQHF